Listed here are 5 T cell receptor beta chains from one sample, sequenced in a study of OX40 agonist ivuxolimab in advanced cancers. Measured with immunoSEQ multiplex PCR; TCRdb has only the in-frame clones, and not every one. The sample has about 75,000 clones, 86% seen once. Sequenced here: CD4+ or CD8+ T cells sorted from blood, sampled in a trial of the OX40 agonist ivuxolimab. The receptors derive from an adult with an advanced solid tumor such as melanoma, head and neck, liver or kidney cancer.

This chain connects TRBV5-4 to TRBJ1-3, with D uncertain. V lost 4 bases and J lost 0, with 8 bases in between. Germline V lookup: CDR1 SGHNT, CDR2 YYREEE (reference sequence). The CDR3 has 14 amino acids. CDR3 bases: TGTGCCAGCAGCCCGTGGGGCTCTGGAAACACCATATATTTT. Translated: CASSPWGSGNTIYF.

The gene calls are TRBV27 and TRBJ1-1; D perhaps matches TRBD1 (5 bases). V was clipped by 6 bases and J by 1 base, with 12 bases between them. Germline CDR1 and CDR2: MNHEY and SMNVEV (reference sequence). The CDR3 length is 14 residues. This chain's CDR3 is CASRPFDRNTEAFF. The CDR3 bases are TGTGCCAGCAGACCTTTCGACAGGAACACTGAAGCTTTCTTT.

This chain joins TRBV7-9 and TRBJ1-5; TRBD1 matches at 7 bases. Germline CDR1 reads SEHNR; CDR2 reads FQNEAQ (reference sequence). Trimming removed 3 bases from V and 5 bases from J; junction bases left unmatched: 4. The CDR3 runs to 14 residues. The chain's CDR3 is CASSLGDSYQPQHF. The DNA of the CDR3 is TGTGCCAGCAGCTTGGGGGACAGTTATCAGCCCCAGCATTTT.

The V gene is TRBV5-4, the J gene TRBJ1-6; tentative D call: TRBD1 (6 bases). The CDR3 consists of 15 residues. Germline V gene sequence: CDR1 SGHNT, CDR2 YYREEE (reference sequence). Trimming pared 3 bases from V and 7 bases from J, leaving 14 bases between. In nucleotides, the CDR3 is TGTGCCAGCAGCTCGGCCCGGGGGCCCAATTCACCCCTCCACTTT. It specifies CASSSARGPNSPLHF.

This CDR3 reads CASSGGQGIFSGNTIYF. The CDR3 nucleotides are TGTGCCAGCAGTGGAGGGCAGGGAATCTTTTCTGGAAACACCATATATTTT. This sequence joins TRBV2 and TRBJ1-3; TRBD1 is a possible D gene (5 bases). The CDR3 is 17 residues long. Germline V lookup: CDR1 SNHLY, CDR2 FYNNEI. V was shortened by 4 bases and J by 1 base, with 17 bases between the two germline ends. Full variable domain (rest looked up from reference TRBV2 and TRBJ1-3): EPEVTQTPSHQVTQMGQEVILRCVPISNHLYFYWYRQILGQKVEFLVSFYNNEISEKSEIFDDQFSVERPDGSNFTLKIRSTKLEDSAMYFCASSGGQGIFSGNTIYFGEGSWLTVV.